Below, one TCR beta chain is given with its context. The target antigen is unknown. Trimming took 4 bases from V and 6 from J, leaving 13 bases between them. The CDR3 runs to 13 residues. Germline loops: CDR1 SGHNT, CDR2 YYREEE (reference sequence). TCRdb's copy holds only in-frame clones and misses some; the assay was immunoSEQ multiplex PCR. Of 850,000 to 1,200,000 clones listed, 65% to 80% are singletons. These data come from a study of shared clonotypes between healthy human individuals. Across the whole study: With ages of 18 to 49, the donors were two women and a few men. Study results and limitations: Only blood samples were collected, and tissue repertoires likely differ. A small donor pool kept down the genetic and exposure-history diversity that was represented.

J is TRBJ1-2 and V is TRBV5-4; maybe TRBD1 (6 bases). This receptor was obtained from a man aged 18-30 years in good health. The source material was memory CD4+ T cells sorted from blood. The subset denotes: CD45RA-negative fraction. CDR3: CASSLWGADGYTF. In DNA form, the CDR3 reads TGTGCCAGCAGCCTCTGGGGGGCTGATGGCTACACCTTC. Together with reference TRBV5-4 and TRBJ1-2, the CDR3 gives the full variable domain: ETGVTQSPTHLIKTRGQQVTLRCSSQSGHNTVSWYQQALGQGPQFIFQYYREEENGRGNFPPRFSGLQFPNYSSELNVNALELDDSALYLCASSLWGADGYTFGSGTRLTVV.